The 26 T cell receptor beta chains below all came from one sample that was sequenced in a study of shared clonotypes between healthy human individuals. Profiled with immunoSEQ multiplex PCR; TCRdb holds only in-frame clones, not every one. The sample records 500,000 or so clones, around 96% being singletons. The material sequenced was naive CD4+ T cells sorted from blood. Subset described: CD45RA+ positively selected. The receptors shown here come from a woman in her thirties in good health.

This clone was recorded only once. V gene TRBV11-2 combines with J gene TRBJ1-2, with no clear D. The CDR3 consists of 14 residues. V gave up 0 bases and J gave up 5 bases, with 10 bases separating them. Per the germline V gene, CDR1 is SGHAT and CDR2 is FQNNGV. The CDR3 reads CASSLDLRVYGYTF. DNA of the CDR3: TGTGCCAGCAGCTTAGATCTAAGGGTATATGGCTACACCTTC. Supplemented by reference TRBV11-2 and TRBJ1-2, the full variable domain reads EAGVAQSPRYKIIEKRQSVAFWCNPISGHATLYWYQQILGQGPKLLIQFQNNGVVDDSQLPKDRFSAERLKGVDSTLKIQPAKLEDSAVYLCASSLDLRVYGYTFGSGTRLTVV.

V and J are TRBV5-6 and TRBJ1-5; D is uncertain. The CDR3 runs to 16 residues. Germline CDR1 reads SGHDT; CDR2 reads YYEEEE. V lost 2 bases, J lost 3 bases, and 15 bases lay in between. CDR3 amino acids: CASSFWGPGNNQPQHF. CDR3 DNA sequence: TGTGCCAGCAGCTTTTGGGGTCCCGGGAACAATCAGCCCCAGCATTTT.

The CDR3 reads CASRRDRENTEAFF. The DNA of the CDR3 is TGTGCCAGCAGGCGGGACAGAGAAAACACTGAAGCTTTCTTT. This chain connects TRBV5-5 to TRBJ1-1; 7 positions agree with TRBD1. The V and J ends lost 5 bases and 2 bases, in that order; junction bases with no gene match: 6. The CDR3 is made up of 14 amino acids. CDR1 and CDR2 (germline): SGHKS, YYEKEE (reference sequence).

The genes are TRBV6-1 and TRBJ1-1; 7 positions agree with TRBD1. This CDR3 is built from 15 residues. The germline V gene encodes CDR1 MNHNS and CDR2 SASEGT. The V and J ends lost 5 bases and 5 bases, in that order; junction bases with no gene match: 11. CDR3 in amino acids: CASSKRGREKTEAFF. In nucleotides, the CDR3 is TGTGCCAGCAGTAAAAGGGGGCGCGAGAAAACTGAAGCTTTCTTT.

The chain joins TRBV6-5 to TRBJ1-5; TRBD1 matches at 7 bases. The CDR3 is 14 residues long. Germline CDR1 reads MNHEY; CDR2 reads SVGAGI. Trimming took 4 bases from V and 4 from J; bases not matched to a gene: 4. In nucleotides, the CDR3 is TGTGCCAGCAGTTCCCCAGGGGGGAATCAGCCCCAGCATTTT. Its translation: CASSSPGGNQPQHF.

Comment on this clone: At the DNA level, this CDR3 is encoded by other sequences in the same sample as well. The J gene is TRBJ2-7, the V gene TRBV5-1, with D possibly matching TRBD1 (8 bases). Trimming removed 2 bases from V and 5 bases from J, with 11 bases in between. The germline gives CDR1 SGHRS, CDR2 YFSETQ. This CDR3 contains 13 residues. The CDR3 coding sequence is TGCGCCAGCAGCTTAACAGGGGGGGACGAGCAGTACTTC. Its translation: CASSLTGGDEQYF.

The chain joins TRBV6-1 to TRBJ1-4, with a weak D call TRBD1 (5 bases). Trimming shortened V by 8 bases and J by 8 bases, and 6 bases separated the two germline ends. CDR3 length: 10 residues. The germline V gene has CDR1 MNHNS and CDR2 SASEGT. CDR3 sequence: CASGGEKLFF. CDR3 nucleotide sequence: TGTGCCAGCGGGGGGGAAAAACTGTTTTTT.

The DNA for the CDR3 is TGTGCCAGCAGCGTAGCTACCGGGAGGGGGAGGGCCTCTGAGCAGTTCTTC. Amino acids: CASSVATGRGRASEQFF. The gene calls are TRBV9 and TRBJ2-1; the match to TRBD2 covers 8 bases. This CDR3 region has 17 residues. V shed 0 bases, J shed 9 bases, and the junction held 14 bases outside the gene matches. In germline, CDR1 is SGDLS, CDR2 YYNGEE.

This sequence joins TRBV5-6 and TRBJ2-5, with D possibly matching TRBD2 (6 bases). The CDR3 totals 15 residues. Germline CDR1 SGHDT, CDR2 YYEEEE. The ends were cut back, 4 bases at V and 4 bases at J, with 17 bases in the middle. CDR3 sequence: CASSPLAKGRETQYF. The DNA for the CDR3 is TGTGCCAGCAGCCCACTAGCAAAAGGGAGAGAGACCCAGTACTTC.

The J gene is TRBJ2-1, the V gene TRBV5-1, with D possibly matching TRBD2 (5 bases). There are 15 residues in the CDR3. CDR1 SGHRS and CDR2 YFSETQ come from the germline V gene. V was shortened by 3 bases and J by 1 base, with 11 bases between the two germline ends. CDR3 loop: CASSSLAASYNEQFF. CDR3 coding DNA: TGCGCCAGCAGCTCTCTAGCAGCATCCTACAATGAGCAGTTCTTC.

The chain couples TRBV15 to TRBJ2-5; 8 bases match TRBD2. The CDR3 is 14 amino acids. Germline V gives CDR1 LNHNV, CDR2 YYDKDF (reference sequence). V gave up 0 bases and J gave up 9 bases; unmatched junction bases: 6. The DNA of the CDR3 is TGTGCCACCAGCAGAGAATTAGCGGGACCCCCCCAGTACTTC. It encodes CATSRELAGPPQYF. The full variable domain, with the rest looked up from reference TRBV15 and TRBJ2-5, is DAMVIQNPRYQVTQFGKPVTLSCSQTLNHNVMYWYQQKSSQAPKLLFHYYDKDFNNEADTPDNFQSRRPNTSFCFLDIRSPGLGDTAMYLCATSRELAGPPQYFGPGTRLLVL.

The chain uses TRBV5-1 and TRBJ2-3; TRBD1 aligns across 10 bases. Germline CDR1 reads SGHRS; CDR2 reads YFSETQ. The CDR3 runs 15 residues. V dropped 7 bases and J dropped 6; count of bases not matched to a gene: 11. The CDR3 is CASGRDRGFWDTQYF. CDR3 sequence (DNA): TGCGCCAGCGGCCGGGACAGGGGCTTTTGGGATACGCAGTATTTT.

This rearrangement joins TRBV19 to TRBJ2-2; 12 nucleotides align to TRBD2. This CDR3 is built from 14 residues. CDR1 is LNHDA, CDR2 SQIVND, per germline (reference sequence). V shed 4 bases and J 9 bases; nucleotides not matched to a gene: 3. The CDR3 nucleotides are TGTGCCAGTAGTAAAAGGACTAGCGGGAGGGAGCTGTTTTTT. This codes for CASSKRTSGRELFF.

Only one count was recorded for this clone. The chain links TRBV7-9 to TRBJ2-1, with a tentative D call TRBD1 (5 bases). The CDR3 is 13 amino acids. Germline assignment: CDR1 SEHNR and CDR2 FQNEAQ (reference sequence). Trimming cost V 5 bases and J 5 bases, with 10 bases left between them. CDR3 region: CASSPSRDNEQFF. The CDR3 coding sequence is TGTGCCAGCAGCCCTTCCAGGGACAATGAGCAGTTCTTC.

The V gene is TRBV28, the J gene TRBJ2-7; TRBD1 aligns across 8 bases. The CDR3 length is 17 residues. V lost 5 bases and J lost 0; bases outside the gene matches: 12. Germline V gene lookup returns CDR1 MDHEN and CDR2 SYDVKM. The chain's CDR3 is CASSPIGGQGGSYEQYF. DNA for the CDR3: TGTGCCAGCAGTCCAATCGGAGGACAGGGAGGCTCCTACGAGCAGTACTTC.

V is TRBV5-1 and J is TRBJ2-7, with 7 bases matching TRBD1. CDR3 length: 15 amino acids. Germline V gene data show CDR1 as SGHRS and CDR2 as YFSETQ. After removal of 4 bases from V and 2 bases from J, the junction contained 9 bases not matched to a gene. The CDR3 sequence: CASSPVTTGTYEQYF. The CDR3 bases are TGCGCCAGCAGCCCTGTTACGACAGGGACCTACGAGCAGTACTTC.

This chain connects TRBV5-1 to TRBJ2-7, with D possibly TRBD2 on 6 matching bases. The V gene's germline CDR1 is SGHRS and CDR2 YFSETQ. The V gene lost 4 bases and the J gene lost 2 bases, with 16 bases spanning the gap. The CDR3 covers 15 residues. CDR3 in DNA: TGCGCCAGCAGCCTGCCTCGGGACTCAGCCTACGAGCAGTACTTC. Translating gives CASSLPRDSAYEQYF.

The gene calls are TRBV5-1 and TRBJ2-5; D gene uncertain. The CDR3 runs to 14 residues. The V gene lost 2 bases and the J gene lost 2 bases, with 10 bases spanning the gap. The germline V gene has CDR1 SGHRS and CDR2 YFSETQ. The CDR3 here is CASSFRSPQETQYF. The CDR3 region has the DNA TGCGCCAGCAGCTTTAGAAGCCCGCAAGAGACCCAGTACTTC.

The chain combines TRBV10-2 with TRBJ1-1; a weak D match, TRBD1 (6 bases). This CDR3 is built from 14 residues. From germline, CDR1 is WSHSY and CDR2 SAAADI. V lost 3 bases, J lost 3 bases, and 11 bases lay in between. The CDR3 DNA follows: TGCGCCAGCAGTGATGGGGGGCCGTACACTGAAGCTTTCTTT. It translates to CASSDGGPYTEAFF.

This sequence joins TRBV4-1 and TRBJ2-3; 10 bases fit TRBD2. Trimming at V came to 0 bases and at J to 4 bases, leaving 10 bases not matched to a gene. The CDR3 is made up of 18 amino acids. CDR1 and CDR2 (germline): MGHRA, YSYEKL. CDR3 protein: CASSQDPFLAGVSDTQYF. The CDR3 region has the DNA TGCGCCAGCAGCCAAGACCCGTTCCTAGCGGGAGTATCAGATACGCAGTATTTT.

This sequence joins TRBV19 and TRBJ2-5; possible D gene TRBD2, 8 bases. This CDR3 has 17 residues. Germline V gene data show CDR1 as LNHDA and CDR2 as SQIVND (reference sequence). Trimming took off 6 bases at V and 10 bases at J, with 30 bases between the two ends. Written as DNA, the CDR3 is TGTGCCAGTAGGCCAGGGGGATCGGTCCGCAGCGGGAGCATCCAGTACTTC. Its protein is CASRPGGSVRSGSIQYF.

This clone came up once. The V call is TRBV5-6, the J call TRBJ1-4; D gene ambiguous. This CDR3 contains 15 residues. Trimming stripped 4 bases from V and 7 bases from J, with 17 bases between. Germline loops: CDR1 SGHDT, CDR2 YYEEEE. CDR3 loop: CASSPGRAESEKLFF. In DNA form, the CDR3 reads TGTGCCAGCAGCCCCGGGAGGGCGGAGAGTGAAAAACTGTTTTTT.

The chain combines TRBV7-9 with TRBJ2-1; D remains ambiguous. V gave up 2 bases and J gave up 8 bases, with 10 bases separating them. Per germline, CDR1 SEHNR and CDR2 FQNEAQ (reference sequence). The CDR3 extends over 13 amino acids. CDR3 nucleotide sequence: TGTGCCAGCAGCTTAAGTTCTACGCATGAGCAGTTCTTC. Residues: CASSLSSTHEQFF. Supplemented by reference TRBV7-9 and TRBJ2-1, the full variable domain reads DTGVSQNPRHKITKRGQNVTFRCDPISEHNRLYWYRQTLGQGPEFLTYFQNEAQLEKSRLLSDRFSAERPKGSFSTLEIQRTEQGDSAMYLCASSLSSTHEQFFGPGTRLTVL.

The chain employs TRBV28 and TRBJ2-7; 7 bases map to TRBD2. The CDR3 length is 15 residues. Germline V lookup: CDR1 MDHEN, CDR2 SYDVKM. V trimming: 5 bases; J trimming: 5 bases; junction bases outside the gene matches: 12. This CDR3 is CASSPLGGRLDEQYF. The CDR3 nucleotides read TGTGCCAGCAGTCCGTTGGGAGGGCGCCTTGACGAGCAGTACTTC.

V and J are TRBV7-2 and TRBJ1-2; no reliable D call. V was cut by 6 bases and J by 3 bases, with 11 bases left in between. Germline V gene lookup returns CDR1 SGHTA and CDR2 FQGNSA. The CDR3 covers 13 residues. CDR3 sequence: CASSFRWDYGYTF. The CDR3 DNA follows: TGTGCCAGCAGTTTTAGGTGGGACTATGGCTACACCTTC.

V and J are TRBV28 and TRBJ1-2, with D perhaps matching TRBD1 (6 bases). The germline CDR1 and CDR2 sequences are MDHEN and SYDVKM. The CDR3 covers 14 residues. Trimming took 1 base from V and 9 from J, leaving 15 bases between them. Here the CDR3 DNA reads TGTGCCAGCAGTTTATTGGGGGGGCGGACGCGCTACACCTTC. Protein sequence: CASSLLGGRTRYTF.